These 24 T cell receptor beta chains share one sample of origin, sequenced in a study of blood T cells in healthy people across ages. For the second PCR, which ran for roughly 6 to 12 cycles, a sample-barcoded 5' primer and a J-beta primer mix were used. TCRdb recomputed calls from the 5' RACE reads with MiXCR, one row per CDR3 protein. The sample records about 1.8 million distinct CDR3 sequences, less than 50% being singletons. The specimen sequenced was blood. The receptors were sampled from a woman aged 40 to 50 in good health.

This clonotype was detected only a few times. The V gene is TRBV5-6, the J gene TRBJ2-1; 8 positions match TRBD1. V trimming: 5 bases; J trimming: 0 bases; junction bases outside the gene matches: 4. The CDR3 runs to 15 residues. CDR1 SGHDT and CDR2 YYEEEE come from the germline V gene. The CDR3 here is CASRTTGGSYNEQFF. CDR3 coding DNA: TGTGCCAGCAGAACTACAGGGGGCTCCTACAATGAGCAGTTCTTC.

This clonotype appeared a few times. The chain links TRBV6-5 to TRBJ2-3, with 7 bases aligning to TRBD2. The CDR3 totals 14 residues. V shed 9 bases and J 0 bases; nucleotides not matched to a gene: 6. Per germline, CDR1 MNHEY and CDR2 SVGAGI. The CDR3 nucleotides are TGTGCCAGTATGGGGGGGTCTAGCACAGATACGCAGTATTTT. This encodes CASMGGSSTDTQYF.

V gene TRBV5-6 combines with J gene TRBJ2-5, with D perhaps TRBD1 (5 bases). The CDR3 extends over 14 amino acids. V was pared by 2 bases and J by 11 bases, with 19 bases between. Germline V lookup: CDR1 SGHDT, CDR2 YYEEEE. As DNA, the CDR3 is TGTGCCAGCAGCTTCGGCAGGGCAGGAGATGAGCAGTACTTC. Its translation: CASSFGRAGDEQYF.

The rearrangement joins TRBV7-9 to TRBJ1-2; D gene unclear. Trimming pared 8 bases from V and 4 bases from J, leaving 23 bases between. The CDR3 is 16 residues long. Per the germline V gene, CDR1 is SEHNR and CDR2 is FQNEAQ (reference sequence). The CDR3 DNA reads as TGTGCCAGCGGAACCCTGGGTCGGGGTGGAGTCTATGGCTACACCTTC. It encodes CASGTLGRGGVYGYTF.

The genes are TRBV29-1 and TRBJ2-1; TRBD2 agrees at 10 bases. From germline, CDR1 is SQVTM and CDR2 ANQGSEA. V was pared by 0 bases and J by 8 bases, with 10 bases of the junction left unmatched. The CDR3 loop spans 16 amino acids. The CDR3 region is CSVEDHSGGREYEQFF. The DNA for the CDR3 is TGCAGCGTTGAAGATCATAGCGGGGGGCGGGAATATGAGCAGTTCTTC.

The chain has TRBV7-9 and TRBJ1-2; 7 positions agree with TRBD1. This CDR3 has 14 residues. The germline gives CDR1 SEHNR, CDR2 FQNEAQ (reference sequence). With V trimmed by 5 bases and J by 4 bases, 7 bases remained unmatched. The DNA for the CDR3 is TGTGCCAGCAGCGACCGTGACAGGGCCTATGGCTACACCTTC. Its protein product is CASSDRDRAYGYTF.

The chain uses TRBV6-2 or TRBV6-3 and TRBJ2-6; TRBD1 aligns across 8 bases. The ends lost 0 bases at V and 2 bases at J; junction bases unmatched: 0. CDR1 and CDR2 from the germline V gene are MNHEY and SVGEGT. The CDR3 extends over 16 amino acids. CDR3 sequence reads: CASSYSGQAGANVLTF. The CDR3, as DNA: TGTGCCAGCAGTTACTCGGGACAGGCTGGGGCCAACGTCCTGACTTTC.

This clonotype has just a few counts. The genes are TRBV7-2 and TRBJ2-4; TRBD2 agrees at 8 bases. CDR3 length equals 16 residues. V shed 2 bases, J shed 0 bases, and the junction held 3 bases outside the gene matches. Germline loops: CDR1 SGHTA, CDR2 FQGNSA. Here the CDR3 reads CASSLISGVAKNIQYF. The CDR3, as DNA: TGTGCCAGCAGCTTAATTAGCGGGGTAGCCAAAAACATTCAGTACTTC. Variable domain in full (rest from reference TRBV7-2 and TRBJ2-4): GAGVSQSPSNKVTEKGKDVELRCDPISGHTALYWYRQSLGQGLEFLIYFQGNSAPDKSGLPSDRFSAERTGGSVSTLTIQRTQQEDSAVYLCASSLISGVAKNIQYFGAGTRLSVL.

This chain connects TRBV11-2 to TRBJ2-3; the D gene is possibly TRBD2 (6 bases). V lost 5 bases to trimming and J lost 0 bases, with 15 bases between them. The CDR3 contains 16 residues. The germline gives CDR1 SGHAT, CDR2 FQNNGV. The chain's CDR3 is CASSTRAGDSTDTQYF. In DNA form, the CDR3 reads TGTGCCAGCAGCACCCGAGCGGGTGATAGCACAGATACGCAGTATTTT.

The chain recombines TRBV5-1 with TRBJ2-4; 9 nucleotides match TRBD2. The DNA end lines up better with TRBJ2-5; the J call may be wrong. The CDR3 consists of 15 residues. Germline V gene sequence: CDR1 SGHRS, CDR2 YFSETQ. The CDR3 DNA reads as TGCGCCAGCAAATCCAGCGGGGGGCCGCAAGAGACCCAGTACTTC. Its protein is CASKSSGGPQETQYF.

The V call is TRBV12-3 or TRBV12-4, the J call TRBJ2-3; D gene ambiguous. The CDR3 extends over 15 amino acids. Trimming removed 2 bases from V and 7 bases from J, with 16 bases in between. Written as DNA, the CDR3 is TGTGCCAGCAGTTTATCTCGAGCGACGGCTAATACGCAGTATTTT. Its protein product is CASSLSRATANTQYF.

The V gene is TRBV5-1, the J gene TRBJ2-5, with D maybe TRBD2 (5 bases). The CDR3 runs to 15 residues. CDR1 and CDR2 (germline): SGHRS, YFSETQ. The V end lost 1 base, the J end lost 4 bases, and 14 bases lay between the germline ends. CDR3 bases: TGCGCCAGCAGCTTGAACGGGGATTTTTCAGAGACCCAGTACTTC. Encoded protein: CASSLNGDFSETQYF. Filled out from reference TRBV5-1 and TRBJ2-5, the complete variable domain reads KAGVTQTPRYLIKTRGQQVTLSCSPISGHRSVSWYQQTPGQGLQFLFEYFSETQRNKGNFPGRFSGRQFSNSRSEMNVSTLELGDSALYLCASSLNGDFSETQYFGPGTRLLVL.

The CDR3 bases are TGTGCCAGCAGCCCCCAGGGCGAAAGTAACTATGGCTACACCTTC. Translation: CASSPQGESNYGYTF. The chain is built from TRBV4-2 and TRBJ1-2; weak D call: TRBD1 (5 bases). The V gene lost 4 bases and the J gene lost 1 base, with 13 bases spanning the gap. There are 15 residues in the CDR3. The germline gives CDR1 LGHNA, CDR2 YNFKEQ.

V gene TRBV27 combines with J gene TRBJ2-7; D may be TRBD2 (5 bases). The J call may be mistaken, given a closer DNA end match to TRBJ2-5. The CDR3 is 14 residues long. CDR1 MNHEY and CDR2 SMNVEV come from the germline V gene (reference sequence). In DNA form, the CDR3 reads TGTGCCAGCAAACGGCGGGTTGGCCTGGAGACCCAGTACTTC. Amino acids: CASKRRVGLETQYF.

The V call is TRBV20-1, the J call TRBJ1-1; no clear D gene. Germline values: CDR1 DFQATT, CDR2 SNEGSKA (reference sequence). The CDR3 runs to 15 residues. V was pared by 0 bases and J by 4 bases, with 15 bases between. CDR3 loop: CSARDLGRQSTEAFF. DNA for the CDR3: TGCAGTGCTAGAGATCTCGGGCGGCAGAGCACTGAAGCTTTCTTT.

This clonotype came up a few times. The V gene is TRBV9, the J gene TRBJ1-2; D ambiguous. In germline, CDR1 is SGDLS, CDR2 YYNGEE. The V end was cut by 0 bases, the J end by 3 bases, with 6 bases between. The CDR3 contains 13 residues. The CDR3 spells CASSVDGHYGYTF. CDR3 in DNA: TGTGCCAGCAGCGTAGATGGTCACTATGGCTACACCTTC.

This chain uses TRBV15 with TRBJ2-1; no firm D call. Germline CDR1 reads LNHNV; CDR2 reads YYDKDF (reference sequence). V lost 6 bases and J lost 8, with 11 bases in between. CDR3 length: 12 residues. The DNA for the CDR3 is TGTGCCACCAGTTTGGGGAAAGATGAGCAGTTCTTC. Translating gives CATSLGKDEQFF.

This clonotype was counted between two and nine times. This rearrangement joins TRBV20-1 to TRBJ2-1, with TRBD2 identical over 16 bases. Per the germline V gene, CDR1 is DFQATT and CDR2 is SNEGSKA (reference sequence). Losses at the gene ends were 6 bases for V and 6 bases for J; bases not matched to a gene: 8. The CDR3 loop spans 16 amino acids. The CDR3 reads CSAHRGLAGGINEQFF. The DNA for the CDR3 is TGCAGTGCGCACCGGGGACTAGCGGGGGGGATCAATGAGCAGTTCTTC.

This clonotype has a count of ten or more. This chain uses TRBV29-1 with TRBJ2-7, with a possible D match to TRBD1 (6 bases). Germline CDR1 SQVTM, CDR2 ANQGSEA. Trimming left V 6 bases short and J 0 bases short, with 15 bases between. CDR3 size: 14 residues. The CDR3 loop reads CSVAGQRSSYEQYF. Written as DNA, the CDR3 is TGCAGCGTGGCCGGACAGCGAAGCTCCTACGAGCAGTACTTC.

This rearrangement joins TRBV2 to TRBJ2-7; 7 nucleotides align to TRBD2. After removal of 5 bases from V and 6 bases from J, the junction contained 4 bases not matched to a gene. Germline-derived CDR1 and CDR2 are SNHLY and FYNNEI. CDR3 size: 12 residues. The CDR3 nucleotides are TGTGCCAGCAGTACCGGGAGGAGCGAGCAGTACTTC. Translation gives CASSTGRSEQYF. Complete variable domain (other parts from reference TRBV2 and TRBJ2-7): EPEVTQTPSHQVTQMGQEVILRCVPISNHLYFYWYRQILGQKVEFLVSFYNNEISEKSEIFDDQFSVERPDGSNFTLKIRSTKLEDSAMYFCASSTGRSEQYFGPGTRLTVT.

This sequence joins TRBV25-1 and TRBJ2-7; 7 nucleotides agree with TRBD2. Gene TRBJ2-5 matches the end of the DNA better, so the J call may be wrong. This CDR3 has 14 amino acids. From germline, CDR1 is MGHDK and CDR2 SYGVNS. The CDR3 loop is CASSRGEDQETQYF. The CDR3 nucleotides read TGTGCCAGCAGTCGGGGGGAGGATCAAGAGACCCAGTACTTC.

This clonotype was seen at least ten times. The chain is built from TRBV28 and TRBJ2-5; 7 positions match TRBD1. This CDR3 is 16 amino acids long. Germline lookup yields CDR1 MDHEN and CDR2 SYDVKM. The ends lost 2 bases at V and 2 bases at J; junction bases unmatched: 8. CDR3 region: CASSLRGGRGQETQYF. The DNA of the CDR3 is TGTGCCAGCAGTTTAAGAGGGGGCAGGGGGCAAGAGACCCAGTACTTC.

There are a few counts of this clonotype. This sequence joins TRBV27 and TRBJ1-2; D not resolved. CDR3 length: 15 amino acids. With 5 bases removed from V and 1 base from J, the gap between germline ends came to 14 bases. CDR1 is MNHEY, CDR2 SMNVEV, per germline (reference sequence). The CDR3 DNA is TGTGCCAGCAGTATCGGGAACCCGTTTAACTATGGCTACACCTTC. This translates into CASSIGNPFNYGYTF.

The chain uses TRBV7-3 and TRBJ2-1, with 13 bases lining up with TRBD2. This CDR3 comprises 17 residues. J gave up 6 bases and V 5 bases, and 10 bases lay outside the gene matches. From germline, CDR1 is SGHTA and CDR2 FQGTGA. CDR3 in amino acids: CASSTRTSGGSRNEQFF. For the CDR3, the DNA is TGTGCCAGCAGCACCCGGACTAGCGGGGGTTCTCGCAATGAGCAGTTCTTC.